Listed below are T cell receptor beta chains from one sample, sequenced in a study of blood T cells in healthy people across ages. Via MiXCR, TCRdb re-called the 5' RACE reads, giving one row per CDR3 protein. The sample consists of some 1.6 million distinct CDR3 sequences, roughly 32% of them appearing once. Sample: blood. These receptors were collected from a young woman in good health. The CDR3 runs from the conserved cysteine through the conserved F or W. D genes are given only for firm matches. The size entry is marked missing in some rows and otherwise reads once, few, many or a size class.

>TRBV5-1|NA|TRBJ2-5|TRBD2
TGCGCCAGCAGCTTGAGCGGTAGCGGGAGGGCCGAGACCCAGTACTTC
CASSLSGSGRAETQYF
>TRBV29-1|many|TRBJ1-2|NA
TGCAGCGTTAGATGGAGAAACTATGGCTACACCTTC
CSVRWRNYGYTF
>TRBV25-1|many|TRBJ2-1|NA
TGTGCCAGCAGTGATTTAACAGGCGCATACAATGAGCAGTTCTTC
CASSDLTGAYNEQFF
>TRBV18|NA|TRBJ2-1|NA
TGTGCCAGCTCACCAGGAGCAGTGAATGAGCAGTTCTTC
CASSPGAVNEQFF
>TRBV15|few|TRBJ1-5|NA
TGTGCCACCAGCAGAGATGGGACTACGGGCAATCAGCCCCAGCATTTT
CATSRDGTTGNQPQHF
>TRBV5-1|NA|TRBJ2-7|TRBD2
TGCGCCAGCTTGATGGGGTTAACTAGCGGGAGCTACGAGCAGTACTTC
CASLMGLTSGSYEQYF
>TRBV6-5|NA|TRBJ2-7|NA
TGTGCCAGCGGTGGGAGACGCTCCTACGAGCAGTACTTC
CASGGRRSYEQYF
>TRBV5-1|many|TRBJ2-5|NA
TGCGCCAGCAGCCTCGGCGAAGAAGAGACCCAGTACTTC
CASSLGEEETQYF
>TRBV12-3/TRBV12-4|NA|TRBJ2-7|TRBD2
TGTGCCAGCAGTTTACTAGGGACTAGCGGGGGATCCTACGAGCAGTACTTC
CASSLLGTSGGSYEQYF
>TRBV20-1|NA|TRBJ2-7|TRBD2
TGCAGTGCCCCCCAGGGCGGGGGAGAAGGTCGCGAGCAGTACTTC
CSAPQGGGEGREQYF
>TRBV6-5|few|TRBJ2-5|TRBD2
TGTGCCAGCAGTTACCGGGGGACGGGGGGGCAAGAGACCCAGTACTTC
CASSYRGTGGQETQYF
>TRBV20-1|NA|TRBJ2-3|TRBD2
TGCAGTGCTAGAGGTGCGACTAGCGGGAGGGCCTCAACATTCTCAGATACGCAGTATTTT
CSARGATSGRASTFSDTQYF
>TRBV2|NA|TRBJ2-3|TRBD2
TGTGCCAGCAGTGAAAGGACTAGCGGGAGTACAGATACGCAGTATTTT
CASSERTSGSTDTQYF
>TRBV9|NA|TRBJ2-2|NA
TGTGCCAGCAGCGTAGCCCCAGGAGGGCCGGTAGCCGGGGAGCTGTTTTTT
CASSVAPGGPVAGELFF
>TRBV5-1|NA|TRBJ2-1|TRBD2
TGCGCCGGCGGAACCCTAGCGGGCGGATACAATGAGCAGTTCTTC
CAGGTLAGGYNEQFF
>TRBV5-1|few|TRBJ2-3|NA
TGCGCCAGCAGCAGAACCGGGACGACTCCCACAGATACGCCGTATTTT
CASSRTGTTPTDTPYF
>TRBV4-1|NA|TRBJ1-1|NA
TGCGCCAGCAGCCAACCAATAAGGAACACTGAAGCTTTCTTT
CASSQPIRNTEAFF
>TRBV20-1|NA|TRBJ2-7|TRBD2
TGCAGTGCTAGTGGTTCGAGCGGGAGGCTCTACGAGCAGTACTTC
CSASGSSGRLYEQYF
>TRBV12-3/TRBV12-4|NA|TRBJ2-3|TRBD2
TGTGCCAGCCTTGCGGGGGGATCGGCAGATACGCAGTATTTT
CASLAGGSADTQYF
>TRBV6-1|NA|TRBJ2-1|TRBD1
TGTGCCAGCGGTAGGTCGGACAGGGGAGGCAATGAGCAGTTCTTC
CASGRSDRGGNEQFF
>TRBV10-3|NA|TRBJ2-5|NA
TGTGCCATCAGCCCTGGGGCCCCGACCCAGTACTTC
CAISPGAPTQYF
>TRBV6-6|few|TRBJ2-7|NA
TGTGCCAGCAGTGGTCGGTCGGGGTCAGGCGAGCAGTACTTC
CASSGRSGSGEQYF
>TRBV27|NA|TRBJ2-7|TRBD2
TGTGCCAGCAGTTTGATCATGCCTAGCGGGATCTTCTACGAGCAGTACTTC
CASSLIMPSGIFYEQYF